This note documents a single TCR beta chain sequence. The data belong to a study of blood T cell repertoires in COVID-19. At the level of the study: COVID-19 samples from acute and convalescent phases originated in the United States, Italy and Spain. Sources were T cells, B-cell-depleted T cells, or PBMCs; the material itself was cDNA or gDNA.

Under the authors' procedure: The authors estimated nucleated cell counts from reference gene primer amplification. Clones were sequenced by immunoSEQ multiplex PCR, and TCRdb holds only the in-frame ones, with some missing. The V and J calls and the clone size are those of that table, but D and trimming were determined from the DNA. Of roughly 200,000 clones in the sample, 76% were seen once. Germline-derived CDR1 and CDR2 are SEHNR and FQNEAQ (reference sequence). The CDR3 is 15 amino acids. Trimming pared 3 bases from V and 0 bases from J, leaving 12 bases between. This clonotype originated in a woman aged 45-60 years with active or convalescent COVID-19. V is TRBV7-9 and J is TRBJ2-7; TRBD2 is a possible D gene (6 bases). Sequencing was performed on peripheral blood. The CDR3 DNA sequence: TGTGCCAGCAGCTTTTCTGGCGGGACCTCCTACGAGCAGTACTTC. This codes for CASSFSGGTSYEQYF.